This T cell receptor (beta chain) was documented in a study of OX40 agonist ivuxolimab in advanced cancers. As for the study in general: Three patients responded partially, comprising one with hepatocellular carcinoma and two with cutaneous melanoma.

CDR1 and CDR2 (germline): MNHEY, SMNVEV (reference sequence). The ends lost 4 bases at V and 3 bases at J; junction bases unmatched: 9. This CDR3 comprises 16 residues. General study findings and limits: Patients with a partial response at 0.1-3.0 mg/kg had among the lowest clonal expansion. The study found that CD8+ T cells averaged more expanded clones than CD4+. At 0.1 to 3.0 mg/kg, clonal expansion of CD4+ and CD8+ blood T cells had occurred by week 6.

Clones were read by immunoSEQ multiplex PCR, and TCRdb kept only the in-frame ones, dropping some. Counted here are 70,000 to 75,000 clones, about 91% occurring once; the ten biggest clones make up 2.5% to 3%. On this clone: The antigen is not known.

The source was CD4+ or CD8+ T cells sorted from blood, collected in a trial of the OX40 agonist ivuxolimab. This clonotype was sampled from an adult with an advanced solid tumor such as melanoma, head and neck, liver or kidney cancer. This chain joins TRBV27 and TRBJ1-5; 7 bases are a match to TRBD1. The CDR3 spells CASSYSGQENNQPQHF. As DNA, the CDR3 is TGTGCCAGCAGTTATTCCGGACAGGAGAACAATCAGCCCCAGCATTTT.